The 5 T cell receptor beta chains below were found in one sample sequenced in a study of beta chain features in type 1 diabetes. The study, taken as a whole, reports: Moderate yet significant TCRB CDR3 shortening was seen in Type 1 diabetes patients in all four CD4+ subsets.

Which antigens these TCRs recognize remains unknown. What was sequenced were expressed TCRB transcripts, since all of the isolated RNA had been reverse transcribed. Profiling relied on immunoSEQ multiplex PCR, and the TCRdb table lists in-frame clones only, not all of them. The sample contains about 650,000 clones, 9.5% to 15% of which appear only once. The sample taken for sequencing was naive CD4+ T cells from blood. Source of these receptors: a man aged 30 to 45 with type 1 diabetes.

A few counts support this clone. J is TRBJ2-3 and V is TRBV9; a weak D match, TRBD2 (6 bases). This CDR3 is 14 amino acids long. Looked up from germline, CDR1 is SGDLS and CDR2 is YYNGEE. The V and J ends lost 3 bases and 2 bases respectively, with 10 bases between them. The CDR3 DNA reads TGTGCCAGCAGCGCCAGGACTAACACAGATACGCAGTATTTT. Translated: CASSARTNTDTQYF. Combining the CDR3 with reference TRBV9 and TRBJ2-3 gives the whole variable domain DSGVTQTPKHLITATGQRVTLRCSPRSGDLSVYWYQQSLDQGLQFLIQYYNGEERAKGNILERFSAQQFPDLHSELNLSSLELGDSALYFCASSARTNTDTQYFGPGTRLTVL.

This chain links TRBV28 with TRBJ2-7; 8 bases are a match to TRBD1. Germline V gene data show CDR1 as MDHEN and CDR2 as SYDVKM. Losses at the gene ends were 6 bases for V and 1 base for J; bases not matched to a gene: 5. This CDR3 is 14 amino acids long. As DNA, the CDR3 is TGTGCCAGCAGCCCCGGGACAGGATCCTACGAGCAGTACTTC. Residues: CASSPGTGSYEQYF.

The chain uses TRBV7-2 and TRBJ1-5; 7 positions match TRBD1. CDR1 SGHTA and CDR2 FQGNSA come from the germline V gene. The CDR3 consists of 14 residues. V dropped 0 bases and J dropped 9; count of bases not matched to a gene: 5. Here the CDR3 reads CASSLAKGARPQHF. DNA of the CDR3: TGTGCCAGCAGCTTAGCGAAGGGGGCAAGGCCCCAGCATTTT.

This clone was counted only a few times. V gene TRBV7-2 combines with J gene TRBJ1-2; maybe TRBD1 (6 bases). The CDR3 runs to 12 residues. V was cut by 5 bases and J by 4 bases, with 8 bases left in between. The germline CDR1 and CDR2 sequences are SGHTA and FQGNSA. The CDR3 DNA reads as TGTGCCAGCAGCGGGACAACCTATGGCTACACCTTC. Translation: CASSGTTYGYTF.

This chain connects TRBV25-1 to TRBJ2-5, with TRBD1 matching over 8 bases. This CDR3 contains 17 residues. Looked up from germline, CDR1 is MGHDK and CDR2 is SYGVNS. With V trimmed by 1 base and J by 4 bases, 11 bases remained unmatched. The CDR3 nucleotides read TGTGCCAGCAGTGAATTAGGGCGGACAGGGAGAAGAGAGACCCAGTACTTC. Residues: CASSELGRTGRRETQYF.